The rows below give T cell receptor beta chains drawn from one sample of a study of long-term antiretroviral therapy in people with HIV. Repertoires were generated with immunoSEQ multiplex PCR, while TCRdb's copy carries only in-frame clones and drops some. This table has about 21,000 clones, approximately 84% appearing once. The sequencing used unsorted PBMCs, collected 0.5 years after starting antiretroviral therapy. Receptor source: a man aged 18 to 29 with HIV. Each CDR3 is given with its conserved first and last residue. A D gene is named only where the DNA matches it firmly. The size entry is marked missing in some rows and otherwise reads once, few, many or a size class.

d_gene,j_gene,abundance,v_gene,CDR3nt,CDR3aa
TRBD2,TRBJ2-7,-,TRBV7-9,TGTGCCAGCAGCTTACTGGCTAGCGGGATCTACGAGCAGTACTTC,CASSLLASGIYEQYF
-,TRBJ2-1,-,TRBV18,TGTGCCAGCTCATATAGCGCTGAGCAGTTCTTC,CASSYSAEQFF
-,TRBJ2-7,-,TRBV5-6,TGTGCCAGCAATCATCGGTCTGGGGAGCAGTACTTC,CASNHRSGEQYF
-,TRBJ2-3,-,TRBV5-6,TGTGCCAGCAGCAGTCGGACCGTATTCTCGCAGTATTTT,CASSSRTVFSQYF
-,TRBJ2-1,-,TRBV5-4,TGTGCCGCCTTACGCGGGGGCCACAGAGACAATGAGCAGTTCTTC,CAALRGGHRDNEQFF
-,TRBJ2-7,-,TRBV5-8,TGTGCCAGCAGCTTGACGGCTGGTGTCGAGCAGTACTTC,CASSLTAGVEQYF
-,TRBJ1-4,-,TRBV5-5,TGTGCCAGCAGCTTTGGACGGATTAATGAAAAACTGTTTTTT,CASSFGRINEKLFF
-,TRBJ1-3,-,TRBV7-2,TGTGCCAGCAGCTTAGGAGGGGCCTACTCTGGAAACACCATATATTTT,CASSLGGAYSGNTIYF
-,TRBJ1-1,-,TRBV11-2,TGTGCCAGCAGCTTAGCTTTGAACACTGAAGCTTTCTTT,CASSLALNTEAFF
-,TRBJ1-2,-,TRBV7-9,TGTGCCAGCAGCCCCCCTGCAGAGCGTAACTATGGCTACACCTTC,CASSPPAERNYGYTF
TRBD1,TRBJ2-7,-,TRBV7-9,TGTGCCAGCAGCTACCGGGACAGCGCCTACGAGCAGTACTTC,CASSYRDSAYEQYF
-,TRBJ2-1,-,TRBV28,TGTGCCAGCAGCGCACGGGGGGCTCTATACAATGAGCAGTTCTTC,CASSARGALYNEQFF
-,TRBJ2-2,-,TRBV11-3,TGTGCCAGCAGCTTAGGGTCGGCCGGGGAGCTGTTTTTT,CASSLGSAGELFF
TRBD2,TRBJ2-4,few,TRBV5-1,TGCGCCAGCAGCTCCAACCCGGGACTAGCGGGGGGAGCCAAAAACATTCAGTACTTC,CASSSNPGLAGGAKNIQYF
-,TRBJ2-7,-,TRBV14,TGTGCCAGCAGCCAAGCTTACGAGCAGTACTTC,CASSQAYEQYF
TRBD1,TRBJ1-2,-,TRBV11-2,TGTGCCAGCAGCTTATACGAGGGGGCTACGTATGGCTACACCTTC,CASSLYEGATYGYTF
-,TRBJ2-5,-,TRBV18,TGTGCCAGCTCACCAAAAGAGACCCAGTACTTC,CASSPKETQYF
TRBD1,TRBJ1-4,-,TRBV5-1,TGCGCCAGCAGGGAGGAAGGGACAGGGCGAGAAAAACTGTTTTTT,CASREEGTGREKLFF
-,TRBJ1-2,few,TRBV9,TGTGCCAGCAGGGAATCCCATAGGGGTGACTATGGCTACACCTTC,CASRESHRGDYGYTF
TRBD2,TRBJ2-1,-,TRBV27,TGTGCCAGCAGTTTGACTAGCGGGACTTACGATGAGCAGTTCTTC,CASSLTSGTYDEQFF
TRBD2,TRBJ2-3,-,TRBV11-2,TGTGCCAGCACGGATGGTAGCGGGGGAATTAGCACAGATACGCAGTATTTT,CASTDGSGGISTDTQYF
TRBD1,TRBJ2-1,-,TRBV7-9,TGTGCCAGCAGCTCAGACAGGGGGCCCTACAATGAGCAGTTCTTC,CASSSDRGPYNEQFF
-,TRBJ1-4,-,TRBV7-8,TGTGCCAGCAGACCGGATGGGTTGACGTCAACTAATGAAAAACTGTTTTTT,CASRPDGLTSTNEKLFF
-,TRBJ2-5,-,TRBV30,TGTGCCTGGAGTGTACGGACTTGGGAGACCCAGTACTTC,CAWSVRTWETQYF
-,TRBJ2-5,-,TRBV9,TGTGCCAGCAGCGTTGGTATGGGCGTCGGTGTGACCCAGTACTTC,CASSVGMGVGVTQYF
-,TRBJ2-7,-,TRBV5-5,TGTGCCAGCACCCCTGGGAGCTACTACGAGCAGTACTTC,CASTPGSYYEQYF
-,TRBJ2-7,-,TRBV10-3,TGTGCCACCGAGACTAGTGGCGAGCAGTACTTC,CATETSGEQYF
-,TRBJ2-2,few,TRBV4-1,TGCGCCAGCAAGGTGGGGGGTGGGGCCCCCGGGGAGCTGTTTTTT,CASKVGGGAPGELFF
-,TRBJ1-2,-,TRBV28,TGTGCCAGCAGTTTAGGACACTATGGCTACACCTTC,CASSLGHYGYTF
-,TRBJ1-5,-,TRBV7-9,TGTGCCAGCAGCGCGTGGGACAGCAATCAGCCCCAGCATTTT,CASSAWDSNQPQHF
TRBD2,TRBJ2-3,-,TRBV9,TGTGCCAGCAGAAAGGGCGGGGGTCCTAGCACAGATACGCAGTATTTT,CASRKGGGPSTDTQYF
-,TRBJ1-1,once,TRBV7-2,TGTGCCAGCCGACAGCCAATTAACACTGAAGCTTTCTTT,CASRQPINTEAFF
TRBD2,TRBJ2-7,-,TRBV7-2,TGTGCCAGCAGCTTAGGAGTAGCGGGTCACGAGCAGTACTTC,CASSLGVAGHEQYF
-,TRBJ1-6,-,TRBV5-8,TGTGCCAGCAGCGCCCCCGGCTTAGTGAATTCACCCCTCCACTTT,CASSAPGLVNSPLHF
-,TRBJ2-3,once,TRBV28,TGTGCCAGCAGGGGTGATCTACGCACAGATACGCAGTATTTT,CASRGDLRTDTQYF
-,TRBJ2-5,-,TRBV27,TGTGCCAGCAGTCCTCGATACAGGAACCTTGAGACCCAGTACTTC,CASSPRYRNLETQYF
-,TRBJ1-2,-,TRBV6-4,TGTGCCAGCAGTGACGAGGCAGGAAACTATGGCTACACCTTC,CASSDEAGNYGYTF
TRBD2,TRBJ2-3,-,TRBV18,TGTGCCAGCTCACCGACACTAGCGGGGGCCTTGGATTTT,CASSPTLAGALDF
-,TRBJ2-2,-,TRBV5-1,TGCGCCAGCAATTGGGGTGAGACCGGGGAGCTGTTTTTT,CASNWGETGELFF
-,TRBJ1-5,-,TRBV18,TGTGCCAGCTCACCATACAACAGGGAAGATCAGCCCCAGCATTTT,CASSPYNREDQPQHF
TRBD1,TRBJ2-7,-,TRBV11-2,TGTGCCAGCAGCTTAGGCCAGGGGGTTCTCGGATACGAGCAGTACTTC,CASSLGQGVLGYEQYF
-,TRBJ2-7,-,TRBV13,TGTGCCAGCAGCTTATATGACCGGACGGGGTCTAGGGAGCAGTACTTC,CASSLYDRTGSREQYF
-,TRBJ2-7,-,TRBV11-3,TGTGCCAGCAGCTTAGAGGGGCAGGGGTCTACGAGACAGTACTTC,CASSLEGQGSTRQYF
TRBD1,TRBJ2-1,few,TRBV5-1,TGCGCCAGCAGCTCGGAGTCGGGACAGGGCCATGAGCAGTTCTTC,CASSSESGQGHEQFF
-,TRBJ1-2,-,TRBV28,TGTGCCAGCAGTTTGGAGGACGGGATGTATGGCTACACCTTC,CASSLEDGMYGYTF
-,TRBJ1-4,-,TRBV27,TGTGCCAGCAGTTTATGGGGGACAACTAATGAAAAACTGTTTTTT,CASSLWGTTNEKLFF
TRBD2,TRBJ2-1,-,TRBV7-6,TGTGCCAGCAGCTTAGGCGGGAGAAGTAATGAGCAGTTCTTC,CASSLGGRSNEQFF
-,TRBJ2-5,-,TRBV5-1,TGCGCCAGCAGCCCTCCGGAAGGGACCCAGTACTTC,CASSPPEGTQYF
-,TRBJ2-5,once,TRBV28,TGTGCCAGCAGTTCGCCGGGGTTCCAGGGAGGTCTTCTAGAGACCCAGTACTTC,CASSSPGFQGGLLETQYF
-,TRBJ1-5,-,TRBV29-1,TGCAGCGTTGCAGGTTCATATAGCAATCAGCCCCAGCATTTT,CSVAGSYSNQPQHF
TRBD2,TRBJ2-1,-,TRBV5-6,TGTGCCAGCAGCGTCAGGACTAGCTGGAGGAACAATGAGCAGTTCTTC,CASSVRTSWRNNEQFF
-,TRBJ1-1,once,TRBV19,TGTGCCAGTAATTCACAGGGTCGCCATGAAGCTTTCTTT,CASNSQGRHEAFF